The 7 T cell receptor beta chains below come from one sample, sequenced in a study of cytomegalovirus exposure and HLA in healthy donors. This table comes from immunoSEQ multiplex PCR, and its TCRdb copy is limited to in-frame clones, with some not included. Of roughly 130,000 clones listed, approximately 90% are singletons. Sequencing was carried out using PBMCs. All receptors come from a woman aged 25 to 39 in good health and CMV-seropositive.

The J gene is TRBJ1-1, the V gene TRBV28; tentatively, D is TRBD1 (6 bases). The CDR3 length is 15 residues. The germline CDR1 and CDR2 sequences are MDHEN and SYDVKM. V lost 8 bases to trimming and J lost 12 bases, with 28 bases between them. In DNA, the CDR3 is TGTGCCAGCCATACCCCCCAAACAGGGCGCGGCGAAACTTTCTTT. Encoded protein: CASHTPQTGRGETFF. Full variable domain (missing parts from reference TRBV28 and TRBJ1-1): DVKVTQSSRYLVKRTGEKVFLECVQDMDHENMFWYRQDPGLGLRLIYFSYDVKMKEKGDIPEGYSVSREKKERFSLILESASTNQTSMYLCASHTPQTGRGETFFGQGTRLTVV.

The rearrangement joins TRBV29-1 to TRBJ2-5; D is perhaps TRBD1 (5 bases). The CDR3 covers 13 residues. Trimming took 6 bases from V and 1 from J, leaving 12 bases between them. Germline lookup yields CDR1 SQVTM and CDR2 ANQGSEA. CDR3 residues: CSVLSDSQETQYF. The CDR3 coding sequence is TGCAGCGTCCTGAGCGACAGCCAAGAGACCCAGTACTTC.

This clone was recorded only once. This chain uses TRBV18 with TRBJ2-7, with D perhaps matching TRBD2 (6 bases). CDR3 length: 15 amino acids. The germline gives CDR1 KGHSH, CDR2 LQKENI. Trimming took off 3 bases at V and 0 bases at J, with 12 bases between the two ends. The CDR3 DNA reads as TGTGCCAGCTCACCTAGCGGCCCCTACTCCTACGAGCAGTACTTC. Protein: CASSPSGPYSYEQYF.

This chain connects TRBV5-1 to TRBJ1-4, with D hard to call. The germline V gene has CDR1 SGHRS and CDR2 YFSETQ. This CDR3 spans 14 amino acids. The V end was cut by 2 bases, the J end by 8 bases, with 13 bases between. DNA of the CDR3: TGCGCCAGCAGCTTTGAGGGAGGATTGGAAAAACTGTTTTTT. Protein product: CASSFEGGLEKLFF.

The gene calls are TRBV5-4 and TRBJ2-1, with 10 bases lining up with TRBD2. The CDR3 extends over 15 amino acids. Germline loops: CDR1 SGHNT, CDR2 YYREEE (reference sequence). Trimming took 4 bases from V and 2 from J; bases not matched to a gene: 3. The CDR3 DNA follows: TGTGCCAGCAGCCAGCGGGGGGGCCCCTACAATGAGCAGTTCTTC. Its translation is CASSQRGGPYNEQFF.

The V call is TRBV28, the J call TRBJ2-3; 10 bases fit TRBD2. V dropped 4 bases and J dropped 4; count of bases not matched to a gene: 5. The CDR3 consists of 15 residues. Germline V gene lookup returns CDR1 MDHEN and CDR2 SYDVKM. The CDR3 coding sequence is TGTGCCAGCAGTTATACTAGCGGGGTCCCAGATACGCAGTATTTT. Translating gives CASSYTSGVPDTQYF.

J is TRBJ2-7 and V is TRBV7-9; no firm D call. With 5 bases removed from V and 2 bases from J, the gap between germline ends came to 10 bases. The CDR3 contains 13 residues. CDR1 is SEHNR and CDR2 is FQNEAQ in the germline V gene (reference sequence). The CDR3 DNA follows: TGTGCCAGCAGCCCTAGTCACCCCTACGAGCAGTACTTC. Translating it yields CASSPSHPYEQYF.